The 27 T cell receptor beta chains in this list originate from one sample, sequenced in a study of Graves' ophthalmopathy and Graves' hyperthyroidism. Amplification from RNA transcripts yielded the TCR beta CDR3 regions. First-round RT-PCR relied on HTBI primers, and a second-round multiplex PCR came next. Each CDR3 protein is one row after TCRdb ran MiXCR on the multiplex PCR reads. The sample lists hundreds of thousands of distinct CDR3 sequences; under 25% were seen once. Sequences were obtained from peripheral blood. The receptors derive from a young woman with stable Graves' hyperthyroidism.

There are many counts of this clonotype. The CDR3 loop is CASSEGGTGAYNQPQHF. The CDR3 DNA follows: TGTGCCAGCAGTGAAGGGGGAACAGGGGCGTATAATCAGCCCCAGCATTTT. The chain recombines TRBV6-1 with TRBJ1-5; 7 bases align to TRBD1. Looked up from germline, CDR1 is MNHNS and CDR2 is SASEGT. With 1 base clipped from V and 4 bases from J, the junction kept 10 bases outside the gene matches. CDR3 length: 17 amino acids.

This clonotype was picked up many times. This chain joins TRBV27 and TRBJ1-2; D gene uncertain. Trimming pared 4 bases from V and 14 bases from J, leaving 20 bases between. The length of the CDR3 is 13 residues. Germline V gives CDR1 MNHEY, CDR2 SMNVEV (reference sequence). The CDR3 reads CASSSAPSSWCTF. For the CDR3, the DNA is TGTGCCAGCAGTTCCGCCCCCTCATCATGGTGTACCTTC.

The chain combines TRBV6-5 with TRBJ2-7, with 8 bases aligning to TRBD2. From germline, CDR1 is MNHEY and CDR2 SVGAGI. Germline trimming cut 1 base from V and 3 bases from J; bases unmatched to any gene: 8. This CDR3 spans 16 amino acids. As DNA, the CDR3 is TGTGCCAGCAGTTACTTACAAGCGGGAGACGGCTACGAGCAGTACTTC. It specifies CASSYLQAGDGYEQYF.

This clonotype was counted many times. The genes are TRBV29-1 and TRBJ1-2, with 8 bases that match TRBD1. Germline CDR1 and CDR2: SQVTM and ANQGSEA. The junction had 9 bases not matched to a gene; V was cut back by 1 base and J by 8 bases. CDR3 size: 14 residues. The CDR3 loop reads CSVEVGQGVGGYTF. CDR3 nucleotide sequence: TGCAGCGTTGAAGTCGGACAGGGCGTCGGAGGCTACACCTTC.

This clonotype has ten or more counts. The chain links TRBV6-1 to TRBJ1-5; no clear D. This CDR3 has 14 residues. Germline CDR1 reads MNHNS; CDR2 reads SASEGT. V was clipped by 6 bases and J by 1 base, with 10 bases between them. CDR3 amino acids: CASRQGTSNQPQHF. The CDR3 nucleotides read TGTGCCAGCAGGCAAGGAACCAGCAATCAGCCCCAGCATTTT.

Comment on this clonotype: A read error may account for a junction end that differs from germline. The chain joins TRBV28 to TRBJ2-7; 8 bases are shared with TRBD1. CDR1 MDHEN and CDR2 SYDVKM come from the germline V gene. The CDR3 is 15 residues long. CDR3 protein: CASSLFRDRTYEQYF. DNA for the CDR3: TGTGCCAGCAGCTTATTCCGGGACAGGACCTACGAGCAGTACTTC.

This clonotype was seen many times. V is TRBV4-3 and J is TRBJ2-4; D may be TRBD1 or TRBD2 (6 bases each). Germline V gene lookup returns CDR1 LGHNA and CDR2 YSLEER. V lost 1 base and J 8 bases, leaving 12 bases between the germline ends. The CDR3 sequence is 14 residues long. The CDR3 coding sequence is TGCGCCAGCAGCCAAGTGGGGGGCGGGGACATTCAGTACTTC. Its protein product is CASSQVGGGDIQYF.

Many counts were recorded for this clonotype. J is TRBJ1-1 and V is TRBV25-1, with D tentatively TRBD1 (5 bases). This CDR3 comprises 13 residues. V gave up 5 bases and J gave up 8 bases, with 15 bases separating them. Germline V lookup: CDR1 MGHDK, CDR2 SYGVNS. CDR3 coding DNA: TGTGCCAGCAGTCAAAGAGGGGACGGGGAAGCTTTCTTT. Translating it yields CASSQRGDGEAFF.

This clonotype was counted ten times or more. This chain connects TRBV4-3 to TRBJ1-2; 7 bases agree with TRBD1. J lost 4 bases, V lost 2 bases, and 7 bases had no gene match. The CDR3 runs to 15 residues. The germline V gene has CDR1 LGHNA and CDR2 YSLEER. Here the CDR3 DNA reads TGCGCCAGCAGCCAATCCCGACAGGGAGGCTATGGCTACACCTTC. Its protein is CASSQSRQGGYGYTF.

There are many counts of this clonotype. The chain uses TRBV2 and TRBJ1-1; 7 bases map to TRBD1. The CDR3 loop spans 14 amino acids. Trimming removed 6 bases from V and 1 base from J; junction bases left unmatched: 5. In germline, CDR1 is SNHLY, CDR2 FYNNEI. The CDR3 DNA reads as TGTGCCAGCAGGAGGGGACAGACGAACACTGAAGCTTTCTTT. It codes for CASRRGQTNTEAFF. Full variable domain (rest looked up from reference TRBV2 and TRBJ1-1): EPEVTQTPSHQVTQMGQEVILRCVPISNHLYFYWYRQILGQKVEFLVSFYNNEISEKSEIFDDQFSVERPDGSNFTLKIRSTKLEDSAMYFCASRRGQTNTEAFFGQGTRLTVV.

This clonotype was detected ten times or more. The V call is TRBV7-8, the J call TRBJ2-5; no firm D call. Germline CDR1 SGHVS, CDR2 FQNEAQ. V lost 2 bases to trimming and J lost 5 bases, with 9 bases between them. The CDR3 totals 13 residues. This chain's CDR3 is CASSLLLLETQYF. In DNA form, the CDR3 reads TGTGCCAGCAGCTTACTCTTATTGGAGACCCAGTACTTC.

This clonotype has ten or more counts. The CDR3 DNA reads as TGTGCCAGCAGTGACCCGTCAGGGGGTTTGAACACTGAAGCTTTCTTT. Its translation: CASSDPSGGLNTEAFF. The chain carries TRBV2 and TRBJ1-1; 7 nucleotides align to TRBD1. CDR3 length equals 16 residues. From germline, CDR1 is SNHLY and CDR2 FYNNEI. V was pared by 3 bases and J by 0 bases, with 7 bases of the junction left unmatched.

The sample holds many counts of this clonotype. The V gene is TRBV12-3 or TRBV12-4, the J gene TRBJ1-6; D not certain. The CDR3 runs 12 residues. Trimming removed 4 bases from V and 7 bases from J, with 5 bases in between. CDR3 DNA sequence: TGTGCCAGCAGTTCGGGCAATTCACCCCTCCACTTT. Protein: CASSSGNSPLHF.

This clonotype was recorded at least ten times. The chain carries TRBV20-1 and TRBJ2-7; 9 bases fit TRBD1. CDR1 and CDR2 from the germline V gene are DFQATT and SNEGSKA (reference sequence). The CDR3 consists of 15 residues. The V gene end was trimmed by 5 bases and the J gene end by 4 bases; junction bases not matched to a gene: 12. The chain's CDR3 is CSALRRQGGFYEQYF. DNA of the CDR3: TGCAGTGCTCTACGGAGACAGGGGGGATTTTACGAGCAGTACTTC.

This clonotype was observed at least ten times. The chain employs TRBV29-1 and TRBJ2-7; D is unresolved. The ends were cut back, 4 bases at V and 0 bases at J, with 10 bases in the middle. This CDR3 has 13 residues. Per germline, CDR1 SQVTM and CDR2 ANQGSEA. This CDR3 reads CSVASRLSYEQYF. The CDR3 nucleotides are TGCAGCGTTGCAAGCAGACTCTCCTACGAGCAGTACTTC.

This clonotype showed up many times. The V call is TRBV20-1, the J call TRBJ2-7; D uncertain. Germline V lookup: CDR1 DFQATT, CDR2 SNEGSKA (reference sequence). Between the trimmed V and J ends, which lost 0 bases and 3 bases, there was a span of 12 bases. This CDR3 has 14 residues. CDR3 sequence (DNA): TGCAGTGCTAGAGATCTCGATCTCAACTACGAGCAGTACTTC. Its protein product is CSARDLDLNYEQYF.

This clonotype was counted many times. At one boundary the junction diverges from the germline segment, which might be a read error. CDR3 in DNA: TGTACCAGCAGTTCATGGCCGAACAATCAGCCCCAGCATTTT. Translated: CTSSSWPNNQPQHF. This chain links TRBV12-3 or TRBV12-4 with TRBJ1-5; D is undetermined. This CDR3 region has 14 residues.

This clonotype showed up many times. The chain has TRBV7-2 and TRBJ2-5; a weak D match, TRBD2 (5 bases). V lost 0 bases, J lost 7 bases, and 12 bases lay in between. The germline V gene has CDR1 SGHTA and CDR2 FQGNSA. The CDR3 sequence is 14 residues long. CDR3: CASSLAPGMGTQYF. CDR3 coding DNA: TGTGCCAGCAGCTTAGCGCCCGGGATGGGGACCCAGTACTTC.

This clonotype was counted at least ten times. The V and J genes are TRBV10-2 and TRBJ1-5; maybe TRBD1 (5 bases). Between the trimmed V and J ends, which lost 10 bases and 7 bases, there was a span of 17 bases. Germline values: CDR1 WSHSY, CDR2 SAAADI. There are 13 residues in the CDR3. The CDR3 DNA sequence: TGCGCCACCTCCAAGGGGTTGGGGCAGCCCCAGCATTTT. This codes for CATSKGLGQPQHF.

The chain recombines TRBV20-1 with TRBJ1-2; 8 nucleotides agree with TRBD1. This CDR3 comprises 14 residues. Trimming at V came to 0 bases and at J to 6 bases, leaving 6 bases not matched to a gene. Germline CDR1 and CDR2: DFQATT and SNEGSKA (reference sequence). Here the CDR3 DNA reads TGCAGTGCTAGAGATCCCAGGGGGCTTGATGGCTACACCTTC. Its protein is CSARDPRGLDGYTF.

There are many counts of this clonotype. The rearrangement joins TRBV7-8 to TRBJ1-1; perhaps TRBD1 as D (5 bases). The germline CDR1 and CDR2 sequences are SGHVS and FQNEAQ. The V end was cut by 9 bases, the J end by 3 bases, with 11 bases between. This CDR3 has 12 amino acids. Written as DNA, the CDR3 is TGTGCCAGTGCACGGGGGTACACTGAAGCTTTCTTT. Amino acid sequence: CASARGYTEAFF.

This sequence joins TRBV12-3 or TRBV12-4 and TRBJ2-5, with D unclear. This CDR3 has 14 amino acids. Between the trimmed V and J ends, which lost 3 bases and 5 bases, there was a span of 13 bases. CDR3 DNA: TGTGCCAGCAGTTTCCGGACCTACGGGGAGACCCAGTACTTC. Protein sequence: CASSFRTYGETQYF.

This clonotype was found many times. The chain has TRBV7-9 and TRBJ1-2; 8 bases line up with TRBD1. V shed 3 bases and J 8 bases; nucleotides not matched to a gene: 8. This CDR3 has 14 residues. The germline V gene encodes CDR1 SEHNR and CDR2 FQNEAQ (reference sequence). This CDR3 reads CASSFAPGQDGYTF. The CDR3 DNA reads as TGTGCCAGCAGCTTCGCGCCGGGACAGGACGGCTACACCTTC. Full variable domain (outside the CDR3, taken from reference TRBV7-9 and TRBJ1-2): DTGVSQNPRHKITKRGQNVTFRCDPISEHNRLYWYRQTLGQGPEFLTYFQNEAQLEKSRLLSDRFSAERPKGSFSTLEIQRTEQGDSAMYLCASSFAPGQDGYTFGSGTRLTVV.

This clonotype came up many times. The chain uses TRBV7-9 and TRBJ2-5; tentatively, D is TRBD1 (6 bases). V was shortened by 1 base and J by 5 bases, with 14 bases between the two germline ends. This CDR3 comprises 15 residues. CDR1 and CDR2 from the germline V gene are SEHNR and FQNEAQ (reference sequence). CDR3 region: CASSLDPGVVETQYF. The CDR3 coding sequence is TGTGCCAGCAGCTTAGACCCAGGGGTTGTGGAGACCCAGTACTTC.

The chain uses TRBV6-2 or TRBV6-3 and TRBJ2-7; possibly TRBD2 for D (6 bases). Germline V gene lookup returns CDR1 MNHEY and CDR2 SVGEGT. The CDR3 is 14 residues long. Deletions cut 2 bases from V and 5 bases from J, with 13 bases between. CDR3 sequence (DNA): TGTGCCAGCAGTTACAACCTAGCGATGGACGAGCAGTACTTC. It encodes CASSYNLAMDEQYF.

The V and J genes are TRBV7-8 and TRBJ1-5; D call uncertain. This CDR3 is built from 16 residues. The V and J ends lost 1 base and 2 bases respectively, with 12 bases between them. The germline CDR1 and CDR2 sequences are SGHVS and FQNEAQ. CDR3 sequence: CASSLGWAPGNQPQHF. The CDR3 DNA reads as TGTGCCAGCAGCTTAGGCTGGGCACCGGGCAATCAGCCCCAGCATTTT.

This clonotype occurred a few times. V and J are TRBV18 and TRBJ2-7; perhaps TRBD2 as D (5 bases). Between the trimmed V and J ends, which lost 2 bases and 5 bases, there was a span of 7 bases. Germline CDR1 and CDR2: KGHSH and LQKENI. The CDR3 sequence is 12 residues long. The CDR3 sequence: CASSPSGNEQYF. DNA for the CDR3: TGTGCCAGCTCACCATCGGGAAACGAGCAGTACTTC.